This T cell receptor (beta chain) is from a study of cytomegalovirus exposure and HLA in healthy donors. Study-level results: In a later analysis, parvovirus B19, influenza, CMV and Epstein-Barr virus appeared linked to several top co-occurrence clusters. Overall, around 160 TCR beta chains were annotated as cytomegalovirus-associated.

About this clone itself: Its antigen is unidentified. One end of the junction is discordant with germline, which a read error may explain.

CDR1 SGHDN and CDR2 FVKESK come from the germline V gene. The CDR3 extends over 13 amino acids. The PCR had 60 Vbeta and 13 Jbeta primers. Repertoires were generated with immunoSEQ multiplex PCR, while TCRdb's copy carries only in-frame clones and drops some. The sample yields 90,000 to 120,000 clones, around 67% seen once. What was sequenced was PBMCs. This clonotype originated in a woman aged 35 to 49 in good health and CMV-seropositive. The V gene is TRBV14, the J gene TRBJ2-3; 12 nucleotides agree with TRBD2. The CDR3 here is CASSLVPSGGARF. CDR3 nucleotide sequence: TGTGCCAGCAGCCTGGTCCCTAGCGGGGGGGCTCGCTTC.